The subject of this entry is one T cell receptor beta chain. Its antigen is unidentified. This sample is drawn from a study of early stage breast cancer tumors. As for the study in general: Of approximately 16 invasive breast tumors, around 13 were hormone receptor-positive, HER2-negative.

The table came from immunoSEQ multiplex PCR; TCRdb's copy has only in-frame clones and leaves some out. The table includes some 7,800 clones, approximately 80% detected once. This normal breast sample came from a site roughly 1.7-4 cm away from the tumor. The junction had 5 bases not matched to a gene; V was cut back by 4 bases and J by 4 bases. The germline V gene has CDR1 MGHRA and CDR2 YSYEKL. CDR3 size: 15 residues. Findings of the study overall: Unsorted bulk genomic DNA sequencing lacked pairing and functional marker data.

This TCR came from a person aged 55 to 70 with breast cancer. The V gene is TRBV4-1, the J gene TRBJ2-2; 8 bases fit TRBD1. The specimen sequenced was normal breast tissue next to the tumor. CDR3 protein: CASSPWTGSTGELFF. The CDR3 region has the DNA TGCGCCAGCAGCCCCTGGACAGGGTCCACCGGGGAGCTGTTTTTT.